These T cell receptor beta chains were read from a single sample in a study of T-cell memory formation after mild COVID-19. TCRdb re-called the 5' RACE reads through MiXCR, storing one row per CDR3 protein. The sample carries 470,000 or so distinct CDR3 sequences, around a sixth recorded once. Sequencing used PBMCs or a T cell subset sorted from them (not recorded which). These TCRs come from an adult woman who had mild COVID-19 (a few samples of this study predate the infection). Cell type and time point are not known. CDR3s include the opening cysteine and the closing phenylalanine or tryptophan. The order of the fields is J gene, clone size, D gene, V gene, CDR3 DNA, CDR3 protein. D genes are given only for firm matches. Some rows have no size entry. The others give once, few or many, or a class for an expanded clone.

>TRBJ2-7|-|TRBD1|TRBV29-1
TGCAGCGTTGCCACGGACAGGGGGATGTACGAGCAGTACTTC
CSVATDRGMYEQYF
>TRBJ2-1|few|TRBD2|TRBV7-6
TGTGCCAGCAGCTCATACGGGGGGTACTACAATGAGCAGTTCTTC
CASSSYGGYYNEQFF
>TRBJ2-1|-|-|TRBV7-8
TGTGCCAGCAGCTCCACCCGGGACTTATACAATGAGCAGTTCTTC
CASSSTRDLYNEQFF
>TRBJ2-7|few|-|TRBV6-1
TGTGCCAGCAGTGACCGACAGGAACACTACGAGCAGTACTTC
CASSDRQEHYEQYF
>TRBJ1-2|few|TRBD1|TRBV2
TGTGCCAGACCCGGCCGGGACAGCTCCTATGGCTACACCTTC
CARPGRDSSYGYTF
>TRBJ2-7|-|-|TRBV14
TGTGCCAGCAGCCAAGATCTAGGGCTCTCCTACGAGCAGTACTTC
CASSQDLGLSYEQYF
>TRBJ2-3|few|-|TRBV29-1
TGCAGCGTCAACGCGAACACAGATACGCAGTATTTT
CSVNANTDTQYF
>TRBJ1-1|-|-|TRBV7-6
TGTGCCAGCAGCTTAGATAGCACACTGAACACTGAAGCTTTCTTT
CASSLDSTLNTEAFF
>TRBJ2-7|-|TRBD1|TRBV7-9
TGTGCCAGCAGCTCAAGGACAGGGATGATATACGAGCAGTACTTC
CASSSRTGMIYEQYF
>TRBJ2-3|-|-|TRBV24-1
TGTGCCACCAGTCTAAACAGCCAATTCACAGATACGCAGTATTTT
CATSLNSQFTDTQYF
>TRBJ1-5|few|-|TRBV5-1
TGCGCCAGCAGAAATCAGCCCCAGCATTTT
CASRNQPQHF
>TRBJ2-7|-|TRBD1|TRBV2
TGTGCCAGCAGTAACCCGGGACAGCGCTCCTACGAGCAGTACTTC
CASSNPGQRSYEQYF
>TRBJ2-3|-|-|TRBV19
TGTGCCACCAGCCTGTGGGGGGTGAGCACAGATACGCAGTATTTT
CATSLWGVSTDTQYF
>TRBJ2-2|many|-|TRBV12-3/TRBV12-4
TGTGCCAGCAGTTTTTCGGTGCTGCAGGGCGGGGAGCTGTTTTTT
CASSFSVLQGGELFF
>TRBJ1-4|-|-|TRBV4-1
TGCGCCAGCAGCCAAGACCTGCCCGTCGGAAAACTGTTTTTT
CASSQDLPVGKLFF
>TRBJ2-7|many|-|TRBV7-2
TGTGCCAGCGCCGGCTCCTACGAGCAGTACTTC
CASAGSYEQYF
>TRBJ2-5|few|-|TRBV7-9
TGTGCCAGCAGCTTATCAACCCCCGGGGAACAAGAGACCCAGTACTTC
CASSLSTPGEQETQYF
>TRBJ1-2|few|-|TRBV7-2
TGTGCCAGCAGCTTAGGGTTACCCCCAGCGTCGGTTAACTATGGCTACACCTTC
CASSLGLPPASVNYGYTF
>TRBJ2-2|few|-|TRBV4-1
TGCGCCAGCAGCCAGCCAGTCGGGGAGCTGTTTTTT
CASSQPVGELFF
>TRBJ2-1|many|-|TRBV4-1
TGCGCCAGCAGCCATTACAATGAGCAGTTCTTC
CASSHYNEQFF
>TRBJ2-5|few|-|TRBV27
TGTGCCAGCAGTTCCCAGGGGGGGCCCTCCCAAGAGACCCAGTACTTC
CASSSQGGPSQETQYF
>TRBJ1-5|once|-|TRBV10-3
TGTGCCATCAGTGGGGAGGATAGCAATCAGCCCCAGCATTTT
CAISGEDSNQPQHF
>TRBJ1-1|-|-|TRBV20-1
TGCAGTGCTAGAGATAGGCAGGGCAACACTGAAGCTTTCTTT
CSARDRQGNTEAFF
>TRBJ1-4|few|-|TRBV25-1
TGTGCCAGCAGTGAACCCCAAGACAGACTAGGGGAAAAACTGTTTTTT
CASSEPQDRLGEKLFF
>TRBJ1-5|-|TRBD1|TRBV12-5
TGTGCTAGTGGTTCCGGACAGGGGGCACAGCCCCAGCATTTT
CASGSGQGAQPQHF
>TRBJ1-1|-|-|TRBV25-1
TGTGCCAGCAGTGAACTTAAAACCGCGGCTTTCTTT
CASSELKTAAFF
>TRBJ1-3|-|-|TRBV4-1
TGCGCCAGCAGCCAAGAAGCCAGGGCTGGAAACACCATATATTTT
CASSQEARAGNTIYF
>TRBJ2-3|few|-|TRBV6-2/TRBV6-3
TGTGCCAGCCTGACTGGCACAGATACGCAGTATTTT
CASLTGTDTQYF